This T cell receptor beta chain was retrieved from a study of T cells in Graves' hyperthyroidism and ophthalmopathy. As for the study in general: Before any treatment, at initial diagnosis, peripheral blood was collected.

It was RNA transcripts that yielded the amplified TCR beta CDR3 regions. The HTBI primer set served for first-round RT-PCR of the TCR CDR3. TCRdb recomputed calls from the multiplex PCR reads with MiXCR, one row per CDR3 protein. The data contain around 340,000 distinct CDR3 sequences, 15% to 20% of them seen just once; the ten biggest clones take up under 55%. With a duration under 2 months, the hyperthyroidism was newly diagnosed in patients aged 18 to 65. This clonotype has at least ten counts. The antigen is unknown. The germline V gene has CDR1 KGHSH and CDR2 LQKENI. The V gene end was trimmed by 1 base and the J gene end by 1 base; junction bases not matched to a gene: 6. The CDR3 has 16 residues. Study-wide findings and caveats: Ophthalmopathy cases were set apart from stable hyperthyroidism by a 13 V-J model.

The sequenced sample consisted of blood. This TCR came from a woman aged 45-65 years with Graves' hyperthyroidism. This sequence joins TRBV18 and TRBJ1-1, with 7 nucleotides matching TRBD1. CDR3: CASSPLQGDANTEAFF. In nucleotides, the CDR3 is TGTGCCAGCTCACCACTTCAGGGGGACGCGAACACTGAAGCTTTCTTT. The full variable domain, with the rest looked up from reference TRBV18 and TRBJ1-1, is NAGVMQNPRHLVRRRGQEARLRCSPMKGHSHVYWYRQLPEEGLKFMVYLQKENIIDESGMPKERFSAEFPKEGPSILRIQQVVRGDSAAYFCASSPLQGDANTEAFFGQGTRLTVV.